Shown below are 31 T cell receptor beta chains from a single sample sequenced in a study of blood T cell repertoires in COVID-19. Clones were sequenced by immunoSEQ multiplex PCR, and TCRdb holds only the in-frame ones, with some missing. The repertoire holds roughly 150,000 clones, with roughly nine tenths as singletons. The material sequenced was peripheral blood. The receptors here all came from a woman in her 70s with acute or convalescent COVID-19.

V gene TRBV15 combines with J gene TRBJ2-3, with TRBD2 matching over 11 bases. Per the germline V gene, CDR1 is LNHNV and CDR2 is YYDKDF (reference sequence). V lost 4 bases, J lost 3 bases, and 6 bases stayed unmatched. CDR3 size: 16 residues. Written as DNA, the CDR3 is TGTGCCACCAGCACCTATAGCGGGGGGGCGACAGATACGCAGTATTTT. This codes for CATSTYSGGATDTQYF.

J is TRBJ2-7 and V is TRBV7-9; a weak D match, TRBD1 (6 bases). Trimming removed 5 bases at V and 3 bases at J, with 11 bases between. The CDR3 has 13 residues. Germline-derived CDR1 and CDR2 are SEHNR and FQNEAQ (reference sequence). The CDR3 DNA follows: TGTGCCAGCAGCCATAAGGACAGCTACGAGCAGTACTTC. It specifies CASSHKDSYEQYF.

The chain carries TRBV30 and TRBJ1-6; a possible D gene is TRBD1 (5 bases). The CDR3 has 14 amino acids. Trimming removed 3 bases from V and 9 bases from J, with 15 bases in between. From germline, CDR1 is GTSNPN and CDR2 SVGIG (reference sequence). The CDR3 DNA reads as TGTGCCTGGAGCGCACCGGGGGACTCTTCACCCCTCCACTTT. This codes for CAWSAPGDSSPLHF.

The chain has TRBV6-2 or TRBV6-3 and TRBJ2-7; a possible D gene is TRBD1 (5 bases). Germline V lookup: CDR1 MNHEY, CDR2 SVGEGT. CDR3 length: 14 residues. Trimming pared 2 bases from V and 0 bases from J, leaving 8 bases between. CDR3 loop: CASSYQGSSYEQYF. CDR3 bases: TGTGCCAGCAGTTACCAGGGAAGCTCCTACGAGCAGTACTTC.

The V gene is TRBV6-1, the J gene TRBJ1-2, with TRBD1 matching 7 bases. Germline trimming cut 2 bases from V and 6 bases from J; bases unmatched to any gene: 6. Germline CDR1 and CDR2: MNHNS and SASEGT. This CDR3 region has 14 residues. The CDR3 DNA is TGTGCCAGCAGTGAAAGGACAGGTGGGGATGGCTACACCTTC. Translated: CASSERTGGDGYTF.

This chain links TRBV28 with TRBJ1-5, with D hard to call. V gave up 3 bases and J gave up 0 bases, with 6 bases separating them. Germline CDR1 and CDR2: MDHEN and SYDVKM. This CDR3 contains 14 residues. CDR3 loop: CASSFGPSNQPQHF. CDR3 DNA: TGTGCCAGCAGTTTCGGTCCTAGCAATCAGCCCCAGCATTTT.

This sequence joins TRBV6-5 and TRBJ1-1; tentative D call: TRBD1 (6 bases). The CDR3 consists of 14 residues. Germline V gene lookup returns CDR1 MNHEY and CDR2 SVGAGI. V was pared by 7 bases and J by 0 bases, with 12 bases between. The CDR3 protein is CASKKDRLNTEAFF. The CDR3, as DNA: TGTGCCAGCAAAAAAGACAGGTTGAACACTGAAGCTTTCTTT.

V and J are TRBV4-3 and TRBJ2-5; maybe TRBD2 (5 bases). CDR3 length: 18 amino acids. Trimming left V 0 bases short and J 1 base short, with 18 bases between. CDR1 and CDR2 (germline): LGHNA, YSLEER. CDR3 bases: TGCGCCAGCAGCCAAGAGAGGTCAGGCTCTGGAGGCCAAGAGACCCAGTACTTC. Its protein is CASSQERSGSGGQETQYF.

The genes are TRBV5-1 and TRBJ2-5; D is ambiguous. The germline V gene encodes CDR1 SGHRS and CDR2 YFSETQ. Trimming shortened V by 0 bases and J by 4 bases, and 13 bases separated the two germline ends. This CDR3 comprises 15 residues. The CDR3 DNA is TGCGCCAGCAGCTTGGCACGGATCCCAGGAGAGACCCAGTACTTC. Amino acid sequence: CASSLARIPGETQYF.

This clone was seen more than once but under ten times. The CDR3 here is CARSQTGTSGCQGDEQYF. For the CDR3, the DNA is TGTGCCAGAAGCCAAACCGGGACTAGCGGATGTCAGGGCGACGAGCAGTACTTC. J is TRBJ2-7 and V is TRBV5-3; 11 nucleotides align to TRBD2. Being an ORF, TRBV5-3 has a function that is uncertain. The CDR3 is made up of 18 amino acids. V shed 4 bases, J shed 5 bases, and the junction held 17 bases outside the gene matches.

The chain links TRBV18 to TRBJ2-6, with D uncertain. CDR3 length: 18 residues. Germline values: CDR1 KGHSH, CDR2 LQKENI. The germline V and J ends were trimmed by 0 bases and 0 bases, with 12 bases remaining between them. The CDR3 spells CASSPPYKRYSGANVLTF. CDR3 DNA: TGTGCCAGCTCACCACCCTACAAGCGTTACTCTGGGGCCAACGTCCTGACTTTC.

The rearrangement links TRBV5-6 to TRBJ2-5; D unresolved. Trimming removed 0 bases from V and 0 bases from J, with 6 bases in between. The germline gives CDR1 SGHDT, CDR2 YYEEEE. This CDR3 comprises 14 residues. CDR3 DNA: TGTGCCAGCAGCTTGGGACGGGACCAAGAGACCCAGTACTTC. This sequence encodes CASSLGRDQETQYF.

This clone was picked up one time. Other nucleotide sequences from this sample produce the same CDR3. This chain connects TRBV6-1 to TRBJ1-5; D is undetermined. V lost 3 bases, J lost 5 bases, and 5 bases lay in between. CDR3 length: 12 residues. Germline-derived CDR1 and CDR2 are MNHNS and SASEGT. The CDR3 here is CASSDTDQPQHF. The CDR3 DNA follows: TGTGCCAGCAGTGATACAGATCAGCCCCAGCATTTT.

In its sample, this clone was seen once. The chain joins TRBV10-3 to TRBJ2-7; 11 positions agree with TRBD2. J was trimmed by 4 bases and V by 10 bases; bases with no gene match: 9. The CDR3 has 14 residues. The germline V gene has CDR1 ENHRY and CDR2 SYGVKD. CDR3 region: CATDSGRGSYEQYF. CDR3 nucleotides: TGTGCCACCGATAGCGGGAGGGGTTCATACGAGCAGTACTTC.

This clone has just a few counts. The chain employs TRBV18 and TRBJ1-1; perhaps TRBD1 as D (6 bases). Germline V CDR1 and CDR2: KGHSH, LQKENI. The CDR3 covers 12 residues. V was cut by 4 bases and J by 10 bases, with 13 bases left in between. The CDR3 DNA reads as TGTGCCAGCTCACAAAACAGGGAGGGAGCTTTCTTT. Translated: CASSQNREGAFF.

The genes are TRBV10-3 and TRBJ1-1; TRBD1 might be the D (5 bases). CDR3 size: 13 residues. Trimming took off 5 bases at V and 4 bases at J, with 11 bases between the two ends. Per the germline V gene, CDR1 is ENHRY and CDR2 is SYGVKD. This chain's CDR3 is CAISWDFRTEAFF. The DNA of the CDR3 is TGTGCCATCAGTTGGGACTTTCGCACTGAAGCTTTCTTT.

CDR3 coding DNA: TGCGCCAGCAGCTTAGGGGACAGGGAAACAGGGGAGCTGTTTTTT. It encodes CASSLGDRETGELFF. The J gene is TRBJ2-2, the V gene TRBV5-1, with 9 bases aligning to TRBD1. Germline V gene lookup returns CDR1 SGHRS and CDR2 YFSETQ. The V segment lost 2 bases and the J segment 8 bases; nucleotides outside the gene matches: 7. This CDR3 is built from 15 residues.

This clone was observed a few times. V is TRBV27 and J is TRBJ1-2; D gene ambiguous. Trimming left V 7 bases short and J 3 bases short, with 18 bases between. CDR1 MNHEY and CDR2 SMNVEV come from the germline V gene (reference sequence). This CDR3 is built from 15 residues. CDR3 sequence: CASTPSPEGYYGYTF. The CDR3 bases are TGTGCCAGCACCCCTTCCCCTGAGGGTTACTATGGCTACACCTTC.

The J gene is TRBJ1-2, the V gene TRBV6-5; TRBD1 matches at 8 bases. V lost 6 bases, J lost 2 bases, and 8 bases stayed unmatched. Per the germline V gene, CDR1 is MNHEY and CDR2 is SVGAGI. This CDR3 contains 15 residues. The CDR3 sequence is CASRRTGILNYGYTF. For the CDR3, the DNA is TGTGCCAGCAGAAGGACAGGGATACTAAACTATGGCTACACCTTC.

The chain is built from TRBV4-3 and TRBJ2-1; maybe TRBD1 (6 bases). Germline CDR1 and CDR2: LGHNA and YSLEER. The CDR3 totals 14 residues. The ends were cut back, 3 bases at V and 5 bases at J, with 11 bases in the middle. The CDR3 DNA sequence: TGCGCCAGCAGCCAGGAATGGGACAACAATGAGCAGTTCTTC. It encodes CASSQEWDNNEQFF.

The chain is built from TRBV21-1 and TRBJ1-1. TRBV21-1 is a known pseudogene. This CDR3 is 17 amino acids long. The CDR3 protein is CASSKIERWRMNTEAFF. CDR3 in DNA: TGTGCCAGCAGCAAGATTGAGAGGTGGAGAATGAACACTGAAGCTTTCTTT.

The chain is built from TRBV2 and TRBJ1-4, with D unresolved. Germline V CDR1 and CDR2: SNHLY, FYNNEI. The germline V and J ends were trimmed by 10 bases and 6 bases, with 12 bases remaining between them. The CDR3 runs to 12 residues. The CDR3 sequence: CATTGEYEKLFF. As DNA, the CDR3 is TGTGCCACCACCGGTGAATATGAAAAACTGTTTTTT.

The V call is TRBV3-1 (or the pseudogene TRBV3-2), the J call TRBJ1-2, with D hard to call. Trimming took off 1 base at V and 4 bases at J, with 10 bases between the two ends. The V gene's germline CDR1 is LGHDT and CDR2 YNNKEL (reference sequence). The CDR3 covers 14 residues. The CDR3 region has the DNA TGTGCCAGCAGCCAAGTGGAGAGATCCTATGGCTACACCTTC. Amino acids: CASSQVERSYGYTF.

The chain joins TRBV6-6 to TRBJ1-2, with TRBD1 as a possible D gene (5 bases). V lost 7 bases to trimming and J lost 0 bases, with 18 bases between them. The CDR3 covers 16 residues. Germline V gives CDR1 MNHNY, CDR2 SVGAGI (reference sequence). CDR3 nucleotides: TGTGCCAGCAATCAGGGTGACTTGGGGACTAACTATGGCTACACCTTC. Its protein is CASNQGDLGTNYGYTF.

This chain connects TRBV3-1 (or the pseudogene TRBV3-2) to TRBJ2-5; D may be TRBD2 (6 bases). From germline, CDR1 is LGHDT and CDR2 YNNKEL (reference sequence). There are 13 residues in the CDR3. The V end lost 4 bases, the J end lost 5 bases, and 11 bases lay between the germline ends. DNA for the CDR3: TGTGCCAGCAGCCCGCCGGAGGGGGAGACCCAGTACTTC. Encoded protein: CASSPPEGETQYF.

The J gene is TRBJ2-1, the V gene TRBV5-1; perhaps TRBD2 as D (5 bases). Per germline, CDR1 SGHRS and CDR2 YFSETQ. There are 16 residues in the CDR3. With 7 bases removed from V and 0 bases from J, the gap between germline ends came to 17 bases. The CDR3 nucleotides are TGCGCCAGCGGCCCTGGCGGGCCCTCCTCCTACAATGAGCAGTTCTTC. Translated: CASGPGGPSSYNEQFF.

V is TRBV3-1 (or the pseudogene TRBV3-2) and J is TRBJ2-5; TRBD2 is a possible D gene (6 bases). In germline, CDR1 is LGHDT, CDR2 YNNKEL (reference sequence). The V end was cut by 2 bases, the J end by 0 bases, with 10 bases between. The CDR3 is 15 amino acids. The CDR3 loop is CASSQNRGYQETQYF. The CDR3 nucleotides read TGTGCCAGCAGCCAAAACCGGGGGTACCAAGAGACCCAGTACTTC.

The chain has TRBV4-1 and TRBJ1-4; 7 bases match TRBD1. The germline gives CDR1 MGHRA, CDR2 YSYEKL. The junction had 10 bases not matched to a gene; V was cut back by 2 bases and J by 10 bases. This CDR3 spans 15 amino acids. The CDR3 protein is CASSQTTGTVGKLFF. CDR3 sequence (DNA): TGCGCCAGCAGCCAAACGACCGGGACAGTCGGAAAACTGTTTTTT.

This clone turned up a few times. This sequence joins TRBV28 and TRBJ2-1; 13 bases are shared with TRBD2. CDR1 is MDHEN, CDR2 SYDVKM, per germline. This CDR3 has 18 amino acids. With 7 bases clipped from V and 7 bases from J, the junction kept 16 bases outside the gene matches. CDR3 sequence: CASTVMRTSGSRGNEQFF. CDR3 coding DNA: TGTGCCAGCACCGTAATGAGGACTAGCGGGAGTAGGGGGAATGAGCAGTTCTTC.

This chain connects TRBV18 to TRBJ1-2; D unclear. The CDR3 covers 13 residues. Trimming took 0 bases from V and 6 from J, leaving 8 bases between them. Per the germline V gene, CDR1 is KGHSH and CDR2 is LQKENI. CDR3 DNA sequence: TGTGCCAGCTCACCACCGGGGAGAGATGGCTACACCTTC. This translates into CASSPPGRDGYTF.

The J gene is TRBJ1-1, the V gene TRBV5-6; TRBD1 might be the D (6 bases). CDR3 length equals 16 residues. The germline gives CDR1 SGHDT, CDR2 YYEEEE. The V and J ends lost 0 bases and 1 base respectively, with 13 bases between them. For the CDR3, the DNA is TGTGCCAGCAGCTTGGGCCCCCGACAGGCGAACACTGAAGCTTTCTTT. Its translation is CASSLGPRQANTEAFF.